This TCR beta chain was captured in a study of response to subunit inactivated influenza vaccine (dated 2018 in TCRdb). In the study overall: Deep quantitative T cell receptor repertoire profiling was used in the study to track responses to a trivalent subunit inactivated influenza vaccine. Results the study describes overall, beyond this receptor: The authors proposed that each seasonal influenza vaccination may bring in only a limited number of new T cells.

From its cysteine to its phenylalanine, the CDR3 spans 12 amino acids. Just CDR3 DNA is preserved here, 36 bases in frame from base 1. V lost 6 bases and J lost 6 bases; the stretch between them is 9 bases long. In the germline V gene (reference sequence), CDR1 corresponds to LNHDA and CDR2 to SQIVND. On this clonotype itself: Its antigen is unknown. The record has no base qualities; no much larger clone is one base away.

The library was generated by RT-PCR. Sequencing instrument: Illumina HiSeq 2500. TCRdb trimmed public reads at Q25 via fastp, called clones via MiXCR and kept in-frame beta chains. Rows merge per CDR3 protein into single entries with the most common DNA and genes. The sample table shows roughly 620,000 distinct CDR3 sequences, and about 11% are seen once. 9.5% to 11% of the sample belongs to the ten largest clones. The data were also submitted as part of a second study, on T cells expressing NK-cell markers. From that second study: The TCR beta cDNA libraries were made using 5'RACE template switching, a step that added both a universal primer site and unique molecular identifiers. In sorted CD3+CD56+NKG2C+, CD3+CD56+NKG2C- and CD3+CD56-NKG2C+ T-cell subsets from roughly 8 donors, TCR beta-chain repertoires were profiled. Of the eight sequenced donors, seven were found to be HCMV-seropositive and one was found to be HCMV-seronegative. To restrict sorting to alphabetaTCR-expressing T cells, an anti-gammadeltaTCR antibody was added in several experiments. In several donors, the dominant CD3+CD56+NKG2C+ clonotypes were found to rank among the top 10 CD8+ clonotypes and to make up about 1.0-7.5% of CD8+ T cells. Those dominant clonotypes were again the most abundant among CD3+CD56-NKG2C+ cells in a few donors, at about 28.3-65%. It remained unclear whether the expanded NKG2C-expressing T cell clones were specific for HCMV antigens. The eight sequenced donors were randomly selected healthy volunteers, three men and five women. HCMV-specific IgG was detected in serum with a commercial ELISA kit to determine HCMV serostatus. Peripheral blood mononuclear cells were isolated from blood by Ficoll density gradient centrifugation. For six donors, unsorted PBMC were also used to sequence bulk peripheral blood T-cell repertoires. cDNA synthesis was primed from the TCR beta constant segment, followed by two successive PCR amplification steps. Illumina HiSeq 2000/2500, MiSeq or NextSeq was used to sequence libraries as 2 x 150 bp reads. MIGEC was used to demultiplex reads and group reads by UMI, and MiTCR was used to assemble and quantify clonotypes. Only TCR cDNA sequences supported by at least two reads were kept to exclude erroneous sequences. The tcR package was used for downstream repertoire analysis, with clonotypes matched between fractions based on CDR3 nucleotide sequence plus V segment. VDJmatch was used to annotate antigen specificity against VDJdb, with one amino acid substitution in CDR3 allowed.

This receptor was taken from a man between 50 and 59 years old who received an inactivated influenza vaccine. Donor details come from another sample of the same person, matched by shared clones. In this chain, TRBV19 is recombined with TRBJ2-1; the D gene is perhaps TRBD2, on 6 matching bases. The material sequenced was PBMCs from blood, taken on the day of vaccination. Read as DNA, the sequence is TGTGCCAGTAGACTAGCTAGCAATGAGCAGTTCTTC. Translated, this gives CASRLASNEQFF.